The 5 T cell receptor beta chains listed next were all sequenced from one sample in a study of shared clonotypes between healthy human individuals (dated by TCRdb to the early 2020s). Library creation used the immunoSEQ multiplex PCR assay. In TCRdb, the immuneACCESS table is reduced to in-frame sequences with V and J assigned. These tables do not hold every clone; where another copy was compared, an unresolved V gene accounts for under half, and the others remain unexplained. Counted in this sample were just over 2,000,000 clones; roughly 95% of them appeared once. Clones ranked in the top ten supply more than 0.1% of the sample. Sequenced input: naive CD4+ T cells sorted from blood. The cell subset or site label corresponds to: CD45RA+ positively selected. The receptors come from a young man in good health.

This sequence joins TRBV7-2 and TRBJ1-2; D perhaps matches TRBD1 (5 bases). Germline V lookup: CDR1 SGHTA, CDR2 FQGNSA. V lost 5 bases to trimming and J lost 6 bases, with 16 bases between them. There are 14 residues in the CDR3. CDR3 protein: CASSPRQLIHGYTF. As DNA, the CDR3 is TGTGCCAGCAGCCCCCGACAGCTAATCCATGGCTACACCTTC.

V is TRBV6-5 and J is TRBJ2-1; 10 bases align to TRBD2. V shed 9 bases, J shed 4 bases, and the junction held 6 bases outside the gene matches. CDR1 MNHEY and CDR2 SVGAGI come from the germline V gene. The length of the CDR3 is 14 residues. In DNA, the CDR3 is TGTGCCAGTCAGAGCGGGGGGGCATACAATGAGCAGTTCTTC. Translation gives CASQSGGAYNEQFF.

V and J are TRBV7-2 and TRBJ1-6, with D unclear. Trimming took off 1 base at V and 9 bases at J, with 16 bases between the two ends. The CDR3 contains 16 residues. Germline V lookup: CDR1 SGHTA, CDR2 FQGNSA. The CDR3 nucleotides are TGTGCCAGCAGCTTAGGCGGGTCCAAAAATGGTTCACCCCTCCACTTT. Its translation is CASSLGGSKNGSPLHF.

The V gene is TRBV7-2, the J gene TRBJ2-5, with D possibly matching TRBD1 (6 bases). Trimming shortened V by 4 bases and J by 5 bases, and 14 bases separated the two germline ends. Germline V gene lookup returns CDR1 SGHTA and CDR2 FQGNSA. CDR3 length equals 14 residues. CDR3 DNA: TGTGCCAGCAGCTCAGGTCAGGGGTTGGAGACCCAGTACTTC. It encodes CASSSGQGLETQYF.

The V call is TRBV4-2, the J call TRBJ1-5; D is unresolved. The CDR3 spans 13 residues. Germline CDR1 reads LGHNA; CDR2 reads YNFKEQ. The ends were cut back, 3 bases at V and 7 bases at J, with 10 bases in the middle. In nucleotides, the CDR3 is TGTGCCAGCAGCCACGCGCCAGAGCAGCCCCAGCATTTT. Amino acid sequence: CASSHAPEQPQHF.